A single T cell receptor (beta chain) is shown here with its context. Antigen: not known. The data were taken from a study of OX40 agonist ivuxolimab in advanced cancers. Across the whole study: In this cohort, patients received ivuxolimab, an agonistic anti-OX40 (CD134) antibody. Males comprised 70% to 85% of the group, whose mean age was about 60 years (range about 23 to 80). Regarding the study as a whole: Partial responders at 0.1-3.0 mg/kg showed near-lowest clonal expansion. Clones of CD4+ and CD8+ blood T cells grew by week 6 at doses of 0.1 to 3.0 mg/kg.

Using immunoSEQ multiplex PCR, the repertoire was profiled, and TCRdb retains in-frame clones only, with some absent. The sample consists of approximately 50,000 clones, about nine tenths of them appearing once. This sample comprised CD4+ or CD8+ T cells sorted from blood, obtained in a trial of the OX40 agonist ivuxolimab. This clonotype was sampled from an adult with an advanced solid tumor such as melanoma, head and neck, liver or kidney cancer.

CDR3 loop: CASSMEGAAYEQYF. CDR3 DNA sequence: TGTGCCAGTAGTATGGAGGGGGCCGCCTACGAGCAGTACTTC. This chain joins TRBV19 and TRBJ2-7; D possibly corresponds to TRBD1 (7 bases). Germline V gives CDR1 LNHDA, CDR2 SQIVND (reference sequence). The CDR3 consists of 14 residues. V lost 3 bases and J lost 2, with 11 bases in between.